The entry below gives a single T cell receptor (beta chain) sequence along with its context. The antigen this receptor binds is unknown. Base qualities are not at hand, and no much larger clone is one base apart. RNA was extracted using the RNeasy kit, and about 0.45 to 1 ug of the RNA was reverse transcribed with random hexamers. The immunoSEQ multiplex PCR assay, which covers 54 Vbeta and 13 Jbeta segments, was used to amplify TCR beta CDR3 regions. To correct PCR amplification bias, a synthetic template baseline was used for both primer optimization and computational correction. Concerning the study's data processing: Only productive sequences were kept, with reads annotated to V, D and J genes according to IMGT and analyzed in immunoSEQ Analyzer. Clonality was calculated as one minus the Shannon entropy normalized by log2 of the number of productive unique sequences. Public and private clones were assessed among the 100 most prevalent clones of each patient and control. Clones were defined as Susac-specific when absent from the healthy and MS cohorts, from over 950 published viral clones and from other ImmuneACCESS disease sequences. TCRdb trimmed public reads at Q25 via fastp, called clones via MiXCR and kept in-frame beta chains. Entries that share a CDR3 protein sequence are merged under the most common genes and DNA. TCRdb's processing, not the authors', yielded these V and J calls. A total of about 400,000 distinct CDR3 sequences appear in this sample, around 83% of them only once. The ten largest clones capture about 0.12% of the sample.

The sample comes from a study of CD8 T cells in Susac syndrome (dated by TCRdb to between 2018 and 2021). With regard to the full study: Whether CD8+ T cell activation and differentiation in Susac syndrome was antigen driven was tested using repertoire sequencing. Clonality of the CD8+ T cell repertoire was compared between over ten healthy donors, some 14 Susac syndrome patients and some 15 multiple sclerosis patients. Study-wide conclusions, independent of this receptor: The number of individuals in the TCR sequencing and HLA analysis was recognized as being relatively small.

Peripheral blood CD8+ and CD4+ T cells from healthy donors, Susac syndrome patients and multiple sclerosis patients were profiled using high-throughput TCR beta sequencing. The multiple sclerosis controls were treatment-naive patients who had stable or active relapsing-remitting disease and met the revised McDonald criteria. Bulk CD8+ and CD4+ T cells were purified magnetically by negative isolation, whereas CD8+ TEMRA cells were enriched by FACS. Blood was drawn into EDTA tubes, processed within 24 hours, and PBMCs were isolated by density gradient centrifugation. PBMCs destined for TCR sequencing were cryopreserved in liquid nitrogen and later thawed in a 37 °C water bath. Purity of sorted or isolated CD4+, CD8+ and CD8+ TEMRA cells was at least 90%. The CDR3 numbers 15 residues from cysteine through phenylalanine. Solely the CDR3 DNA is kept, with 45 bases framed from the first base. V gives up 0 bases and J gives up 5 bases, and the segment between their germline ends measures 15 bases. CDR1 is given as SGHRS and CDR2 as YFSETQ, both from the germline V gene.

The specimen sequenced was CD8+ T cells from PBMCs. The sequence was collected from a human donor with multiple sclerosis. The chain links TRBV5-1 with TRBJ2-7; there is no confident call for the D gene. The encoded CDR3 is CASSLAGEELDEQYF. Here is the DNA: TGCGCCAGCAGCTTGGCCGGTGAGGAGTTGGACGAGCAGTACTTC.